The 24 T cell receptor beta chains listed next were all sequenced from one sample in a study of identical twins. TCRdb reanalysed the 5' RACE reads using MiXCR and keeps one entry per CDR3 protein. The sample yields roughly 1.6 million distinct CDR3 sequences, 25% to 35% seen once. Specimen: cord blood. Source of these receptors: a newborn girl in good health.

This rearrangement joins TRBV27 to TRBJ1-5, with D possibly matching TRBD1 (5 bases). The CDR3 is made up of 16 amino acids. V lost 3 bases to trimming and J lost 4 bases, with 16 bases between them. Germline V gene lookup returns CDR1 MNHEY and CDR2 SMNVEV (reference sequence). CDR3 DNA sequence: TGTGCCAGCAGTTTTGGGAGGGGACGAGGGAATCAGCCCCAGCATTTT. Residues: CASSFGRGRGNQPQHF.

There are a few counts of this clonotype. The V and J genes are TRBV25-1 and TRBJ2-1; 12 positions match TRBD2. The end of the DNA aligns better with TRBJ2-7, so the J call may be wrong. The CDR3 is made up of 18 amino acids. In germline, CDR1 is MGHDK, CDR2 SYGVNS. CDR3 DNA: TGTGCCAGCAGTGACCCCGCGGGACTAGCGGGCTCCTACAATGAGCAGTACTTC. Amino acid sequence: CASSDPAGLAGSYNEQYF.

This clonotype showed up just a few times. The chain couples TRBV11-2 to TRBJ2-2; D not certain. The V end was cut by 3 bases, the J end by 7 bases, with 6 bases between. This CDR3 has 12 amino acids. Per germline, CDR1 SGHAT and CDR2 FQNNGV. CDR3 residues: CASSFMRGELFF. The CDR3 coding sequence is TGTGCCAGCAGCTTTATGCGCGGGGAGCTGTTTTTT.

This clonotype was seen a few times. V usage is TRBV11-2 and J usage is TRBJ2-7; maybe TRBD1 (6 bases). This CDR3 is 15 amino acids long. Germline V gene sequence: CDR1 SGHAT, CDR2 FQNNGV. Trimming took off 0 bases at V and 2 bases at J, with 11 bases between the two ends. In DNA form, the CDR3 reads TGTGCCAGCAGCTTAGATAGCAGGGGCCCCTACGAGCAGTACTTC. The encoded protein is CASSLDSRGPYEQYF.

This clonotype occurred once. The chain couples TRBV12-3 or TRBV12-4 to TRBJ2-5; a possible D gene is TRBD1 (5 bases). The CDR3 has 15 amino acids. V lost 3 bases to trimming and J lost 11 bases, with 22 bases between them. The CDR3 bases are TGTGCCAGCAGTTTGGCCAGGGTCCGCAACAATGAGCAGTACTTC. It specifies CASSLARVRNNEQYF.

This clonotype was recorded at least ten times. The chain has TRBV29-1 and TRBJ2-3; TRBD2 agrees at 9 bases. The CDR3 length is 14 residues. V trimming: 4 bases; J trimming: 4 bases; junction bases outside the gene matches: 6. Germline V gene sequence: CDR1 SQVTM, CDR2 ANQGSEA. DNA of the CDR3: TGCAGCGTTGCCGGGACTAGCCTCGCAGATACGCAGTATTTT. Its translation is CSVAGTSLADTQYF.

The rearrangement joins TRBV3-1 to TRBJ2-1; D might be TRBD2 (5 bases). In germline, CDR1 is LGHDT, CDR2 YNNKEL (reference sequence). The CDR3 totals 15 residues. Trimming took 3 bases from V and 12 from J, leaving 21 bases between them. CDR3 in amino acids: CASSHDAAHWGVQFF. CDR3 nucleotides: TGTGCCAGCAGCCATGACGCGGCCCACTGGGGAGTGCAGTTCTTC.

In this sample, this clonotype turned up a few times. The chain is built from TRBV2 and TRBJ1-2; D is ambiguous. Germline assignment: CDR1 SNHLY and CDR2 FYNNEI. The V end was cut by 6 bases, the J end by 4 bases, with 18 bases between. This CDR3 is built from 15 residues. In DNA form, the CDR3 reads TGTGCCAGCAGGGCCGACGGGTCAGGTGGCTATGGCTACACCTTC. This gives the protein CASRADGSGGYGYTF.

V and J are TRBV20-1 and TRBJ1-2; D possibly corresponds to TRBD1 (5 bases). Looked up from germline, CDR1 is DFQATT and CDR2 is SNEGSKA (reference sequence). The ends were cut back, 0 bases at V and 4 bases at J, with 12 bases in the middle. This CDR3 is 14 amino acids long. CDR3 in amino acids: CSARDRQRGYGYTF. The CDR3 DNA follows: TGCAGTGCTAGAGATAGGCAGAGGGGCTATGGCTACACCTTC.

V gene TRBV7-9 combines with J gene TRBJ1-2; D not certain. The CDR3 extends over 14 amino acids. CDR1 and CDR2 (germline): SEHNR, FQNEAQ (reference sequence). The ends were cut back, 1 base at V and 5 bases at J, with 11 bases in the middle. CDR3 protein: CASSLEGVIYGYTF. DNA of the CDR3: TGTGCCAGCAGCTTAGAGGGAGTTATTTATGGCTACACCTTC.

The sample holds a few counts of this clonotype. The rearrangement uses TRBV10-3 and TRBJ2-1, with D unresolved. CDR1 ENHRY and CDR2 SYGVKD come from the germline V gene. CDR3 size: 11 residues. Trimming stripped 3 bases from V and 14 bases from J, with 11 bases between. CDR3 sequence (DNA): TGTGCCATCAGTGACGATGCTAGGGAGTTCTTC. This gives the protein CAISDDAREFF.

This chain links TRBV7-2 with TRBJ2-7, with TRBD2 matching over 8 bases. With V trimmed by 5 bases and J by 5 bases, 17 bases remained unmatched. The CDR3 is 17 residues long. The germline gives CDR1 SGHTA, CDR2 FQGNSA. CDR3 loop: CASSPRGAGGTFNEQYF. In DNA, the CDR3 is TGTGCCAGCAGCCCTAGGGGTGCGGGAGGAACTTTCAACGAGCAGTACTTC.

This clonotype was seen more than once but under ten times. This chain joins TRBV11-2 and TRBJ2-1, with no clear D. The V end lost 1 base, the J end lost 3 bases, and 16 bases lay between the germline ends. CDR1 SGHAT and CDR2 FQNNGV come from the germline V gene. The CDR3 has 17 amino acids. The CDR3 sequence is CASSLVIPRSIYNEQFF. The CDR3 DNA sequence: TGTGCCAGCAGCTTAGTTATTCCCAGATCGATCTACAATGAGCAGTTCTTC.

The V call is TRBV5-4, the J call TRBJ2-5; no firm D call. V was shortened by 4 bases and J by 3 bases, with 13 bases between the two germline ends. CDR1 and CDR2 from the germline V gene are SGHNT and YYREEE (reference sequence). CDR3 length equals 14 residues. Here the CDR3 reads CASSMESTKETQYF. In DNA, the CDR3 is TGTGCCAGCAGCATGGAGTCGACGAAAGAGACCCAGTACTTC.

This rearrangement joins TRBV12-3 or TRBV12-4 to TRBJ2-3; the match to TRBD2 covers 11 bases. The CDR3 length is 15 residues. J was trimmed by 3 bases and V by 7 bases; bases with no gene match: 6. This chain's CDR3 is CASINGTSGTDTQYF. The CDR3 DNA follows: TGTGCCAGCATAAACGGGACTAGCGGTACAGATACGCAGTATTTT.

Ten or more counts support this clonotype. The chain links TRBV12-3 or TRBV12-4 to TRBJ2-6, with D perhaps TRBD1 (6 bases). This CDR3 has 16 amino acids. Trimming took 4 bases from V and 0 from J, leaving 10 bases between them. CDR3 region: CASSYRVFSGANVLTF. In nucleotides, the CDR3 is TGTGCCAGCAGTTACAGGGTCTTCTCTGGGGCCAACGTCCTGACTTTC.

This clonotype was seen only a few times. J is TRBJ2-5 and V is TRBV7-9; the match to TRBD2 covers 9 bases. This CDR3 is 14 amino acids long. V was clipped by 2 bases and J by 5 bases; unmatched bases: 3. Germline V gene lookup returns CDR1 SEHNR and CDR2 FQNEAQ (reference sequence). This CDR3 is CASSLPLAGETQYF. CDR3 DNA: TGTGCCAGCAGCTTACCACTAGCGGGCGAGACCCAGTACTTC.

This clonotype has a handful of counts. V and J are TRBV27 and TRBJ2-2; TRBD2 is a possible D gene (5 bases). The CDR3 is 14 residues long. Germline loops: CDR1 MNHEY, CDR2 SMNVEV (reference sequence). Trimming left V 8 bases short and J 0 bases short, with 10 bases between. This chain's CDR3 is CASQWRANTGELFF. The CDR3 coding sequence is TGTGCCAGCCAATGGCGGGCGAACACCGGGGAGCTGTTTTTT.

The chain has TRBV27 and TRBJ1-4, with D possibly being TRBD1 (5 bases). The CDR3 runs 17 residues. V dropped 4 bases and J dropped 7 bases, with 22 bases sitting between them. Germline V gives CDR1 MNHEY, CDR2 SMNVEV (reference sequence). The CDR3 DNA follows: TGTGCCAGCAGTTCGTTTATCGGGGCAGGTCTCGTTGAAAAACTGTTTTTT. It encodes CASSSFIGAGLVEKLFF.

The chain employs TRBV7-2 and TRBJ2-1; 8 bases line up with TRBD1. In germline, CDR1 is SGHTA, CDR2 FQGNSA. With V trimmed by 5 bases and J by 2 bases, 8 bases remained unmatched. The CDR3 contains 16 residues. DNA of the CDR3: TGTGCCAGCAGCCTCCAGACAGGGGCGGCCTACAATGAGCAGTTCTTC. Protein: CASSLQTGAAYNEQFF.

The V gene is TRBV7-9, the J gene TRBJ2-1; maybe TRBD2 (6 bases). Gene TRBJ2-7 matches the end of the DNA better, so the J call may be wrong. The CDR3 covers 15 residues. Germline values: CDR1 SEHNR, CDR2 FQNEAQ (reference sequence). The CDR3 coding sequence is TGTGCCAGCAGCGCCCTAGCGAGAAACGGCAATGAGCAGTACTTC. Encoded protein: CASSALARNGNEQYF.

This chain uses TRBV12-3 or TRBV12-4 with TRBJ2-7, with 7 bases fitting TRBD2. The J segment lost 4 bases and the V segment lost 4 bases, leaving 13 bases of the junction unmatched. The CDR3 covers 16 residues. CDR3 amino acids: CASSSLPGLPSYEQYF. The CDR3 DNA sequence: TGTGCCAGCAGTTCCCTACCGGGACTACCCAGTTACGAGCAGTACTTC.

This clonotype was picked up a small number of times. CDR3 coding DNA: TGCAGTGCTAGAGAAGGCCGGTTCGGTGATGAGCAGTTCTTC. It codes for CSAREGRFGDEQFF. The V call is TRBV20-1, the J call TRBJ2-1; D gene ambiguous. CDR1 is DFQATT, CDR2 SNEGSKA, per germline (reference sequence). CDR3 length: 14 residues. The ends were cut back, 0 bases at V and 8 bases at J, with 14 bases in the middle.

The chain has TRBV27 and TRBJ2-7; 11 bases fit TRBD2. V lost 7 bases, J lost 7 bases, and 12 bases stayed unmatched. CDR3 length: 15 amino acids. Germline values: CDR1 MNHEY, CDR2 SMNVEV (reference sequence). CDR3 sequence reads: CASTPETSGVGEQYF. The CDR3 DNA reads as TGTGCCAGCACCCCTGAGACTAGCGGGGTGGGTGAGCAGTACTTC.